This passage covers 9 T cell receptor beta chains from one sample sequenced in a study of technical replicates of blood from a handful of donors. Clones were sequenced by immunoSEQ multiplex PCR, and TCRdb holds only the in-frame ones, with some missing. The repertoire holds nearly 80,000 clones, with 96% as singletons. Sample: T cells isolated from PBMCs. These receptors were taken from a human donor in good health.

This chain links TRBV27 with TRBJ1-5; D remains ambiguous. This CDR3 is 13 amino acids long. The V gene lost 2 bases and the J gene lost 2 bases, with 4 bases spanning the gap. Germline loops: CDR1 MNHEY, CDR2 SMNVEV (reference sequence). CDR3 coding DNA: TGTGCCAGCAGTTTACTTGGCAATCAGCCCCAGCATTTT. This encodes CASSLLGNQPQHF.

V and J are TRBV10-1 and TRBJ2-1, with D maybe TRBD2 (6 bases). The germline gives CDR1 WNHNN, CDR2 SYGVQD (reference sequence). Trimming shortened V by 8 bases and J by 5 bases, and 10 bases separated the two germline ends. The CDR3 consists of 12 residues. DNA for the CDR3: TGCGCCAGCTCCCGCGGGAACAATGAGCAGTTCTTC. Its translation is CASSRGNNEQFF.

The rearrangement links TRBV5-1 to TRBJ2-7; 8 bases line up with TRBD1. In germline, CDR1 is SGHRS, CDR2 YFSETQ. The CDR3 length is 15 residues. V lost 2 bases, J lost 5 bases, and 9 bases stayed unmatched. CDR3 coding DNA: TGCGCCAGCAGCTTTAACAGGGGGAGAATGGACGAGCAGTACTTC. It codes for CASSFNRGRMDEQYF.

This chain uses TRBV7-7 with TRBJ2-5; 7 bases are a match to TRBD1. This CDR3 is 14 amino acids long. V trimming: 0 bases; J trimming: 3 bases; junction bases outside the gene matches: 1. Germline V gene sequence: CDR1 SSHAT, CDR2 FNYEAQ (reference sequence). This chain's CDR3 is CASSLAGQEETQYF. Here the CDR3 DNA reads TGTGCCAGCAGCTTAGCAGGACAGGAAGAGACCCAGTACTTC.

The chain combines TRBV11-2 with TRBJ2-5, with D tentatively TRBD2 (5 bases). Per germline, CDR1 SGHAT and CDR2 FQNNGV. V lost 1 base to trimming and J lost 7 bases, with 7 bases between them. The CDR3 is 12 residues long. This CDR3 reads CASSLASGTQYF. The DNA for the CDR3 is TGTGCCAGCAGCTTAGCGAGCGGGACCCAGTACTTC.

The chain is built from TRBV10-2 and TRBJ2-7; 12 positions match TRBD2. Germline V gene sequence: CDR1 WSHSY, CDR2 SAAADI. The CDR3 is 13 amino acids. The V segment lost 10 bases and the J segment 4 bases; nucleotides outside the gene matches: 5. CDR3 bases: TGCGCCACCATGACTAGCGGGAGATACGAGCAGTACTTC. As protein: CATMTSGRYEQYF.

This chain uses TRBV7-3 with TRBJ2-1, with 7 bases fitting TRBD2. The length of the CDR3 is 15 residues. J lost 0 bases, V lost 7 bases, and 6 bases had no gene match. Germline CDR1 and CDR2: SGHTA and FQGTGA. The CDR3 loop reads CASILGGSSYNEQFF. Here the CDR3 DNA reads TGTGCCAGCATTCTGGGCGGGAGCTCCTACAATGAGCAGTTCTTC.

The chain has TRBV14 and TRBJ2-1; D is ambiguous. There are 13 residues in the CDR3. Germline CDR1 reads SGHDN; CDR2 reads FVKESK. V shed 5 bases and J shed 3 bases, with 8 bases lying between them. The CDR3 sequence is CASSDSFYNEQFF. CDR3 DNA sequence: TGTGCCAGCAGCGACTCATTCTACAATGAGCAGTTCTTC.

The V and J genes are TRBV28 and TRBJ1-1; no clear D gene. V was shortened by 3 bases and J by 4 bases, with 9 bases between the two germline ends. There are 13 residues in the CDR3. Germline CDR1 reads MDHEN; CDR2 reads SYDVKM. DNA of the CDR3: TGTGCCAGCAGTTTTGGGCCTGGCACTGAAGCTTTCTTT. This codes for CASSFGPGTEAFF.